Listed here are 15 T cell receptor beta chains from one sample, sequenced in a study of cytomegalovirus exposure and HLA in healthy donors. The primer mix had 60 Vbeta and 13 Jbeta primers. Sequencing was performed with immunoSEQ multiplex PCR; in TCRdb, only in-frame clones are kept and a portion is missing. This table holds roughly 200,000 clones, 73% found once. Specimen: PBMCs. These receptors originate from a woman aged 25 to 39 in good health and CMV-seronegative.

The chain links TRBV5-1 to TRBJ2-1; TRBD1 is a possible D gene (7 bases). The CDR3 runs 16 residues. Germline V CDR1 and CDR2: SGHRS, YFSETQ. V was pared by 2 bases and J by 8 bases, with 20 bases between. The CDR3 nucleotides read TGCGCCAGCAGCTTTGGGGGGACAGCCAGTCCCGATGAGCAGTTCTTC. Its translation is CASSFGGTASPDEQFF.

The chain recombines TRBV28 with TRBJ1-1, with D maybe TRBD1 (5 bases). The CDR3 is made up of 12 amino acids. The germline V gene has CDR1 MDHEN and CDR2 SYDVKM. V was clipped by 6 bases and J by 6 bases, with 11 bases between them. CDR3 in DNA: TGTGCCAGCAGGGGGGGGTATTCTGAAGCTTTCTTT. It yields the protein CASRGGYSEAFF.

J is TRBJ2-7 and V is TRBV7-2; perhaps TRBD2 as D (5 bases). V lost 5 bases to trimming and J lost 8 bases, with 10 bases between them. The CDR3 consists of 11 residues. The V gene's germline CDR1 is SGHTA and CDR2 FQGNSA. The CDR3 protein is CASSTGGKQYF. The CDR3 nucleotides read TGTGCCAGCAGCACCGGAGGAAAGCAGTACTTC.

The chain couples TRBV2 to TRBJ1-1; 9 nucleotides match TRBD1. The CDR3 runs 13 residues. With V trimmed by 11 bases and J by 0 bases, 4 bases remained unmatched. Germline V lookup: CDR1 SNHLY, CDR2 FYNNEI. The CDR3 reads CAGGTGMNTEAFF. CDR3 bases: TGTGCCGGGGGGACAGGGATGAACACTGAAGCTTTCTTT. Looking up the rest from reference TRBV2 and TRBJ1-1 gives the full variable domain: EPEVTQTPSHQVTQMGQEVILRCVPISNHLYFYWYRQILGQKVEFLVSFYNNEISEKSEIFDDQFSVERPDGSNFTLKIRSTKLEDSAMYFCAGGTGMNTEAFFGQGTRLTVV.

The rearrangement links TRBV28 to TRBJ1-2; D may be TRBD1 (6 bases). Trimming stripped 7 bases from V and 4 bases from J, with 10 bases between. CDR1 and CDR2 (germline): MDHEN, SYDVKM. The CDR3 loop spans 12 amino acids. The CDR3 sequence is CASIQGSYGYTF. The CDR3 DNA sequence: TGTGCCAGCATACAGGGTTCCTATGGCTACACCTTC.

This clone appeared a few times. The CDR3, as DNA: TGTGCCAGCAGTCGGACAACCTTCTACAATGAGCAGTTCTTC. Amino acid sequence: CASSRTTFYNEQFF. The gene calls are TRBV6-5 and TRBJ2-1, with a possible D match to TRBD1 (5 bases). Trimming cost V 5 bases and J 3 bases, with 11 bases left between them. This CDR3 has 14 amino acids. The germline gives CDR1 MNHEY, CDR2 SVGAGI.

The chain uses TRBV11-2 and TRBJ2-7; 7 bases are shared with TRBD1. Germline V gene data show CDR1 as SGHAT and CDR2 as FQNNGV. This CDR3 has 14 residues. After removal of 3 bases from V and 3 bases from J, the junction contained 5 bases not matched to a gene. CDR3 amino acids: CASSFRQGGYEQYF. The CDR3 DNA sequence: TGTGCCAGCAGCTTTCGACAGGGCGGCTACGAGCAGTACTTC.

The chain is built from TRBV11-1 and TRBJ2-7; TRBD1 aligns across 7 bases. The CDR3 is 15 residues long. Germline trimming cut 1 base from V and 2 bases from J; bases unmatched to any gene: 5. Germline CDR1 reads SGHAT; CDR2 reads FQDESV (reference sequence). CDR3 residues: CASSLGQGKAYEQYF. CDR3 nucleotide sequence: TGTGCCAGCAGCTTAGGACAGGGAAAGGCCTACGAGCAGTACTTC.

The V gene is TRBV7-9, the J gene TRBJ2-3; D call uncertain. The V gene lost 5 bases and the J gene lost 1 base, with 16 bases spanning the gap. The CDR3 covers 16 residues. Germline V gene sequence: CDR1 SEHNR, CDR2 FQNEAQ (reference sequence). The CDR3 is CASSPISLSRTDTQYF. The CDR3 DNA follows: TGTGCCAGCAGCCCCATCTCTTTGAGTCGCACAGATACGCAGTATTTT. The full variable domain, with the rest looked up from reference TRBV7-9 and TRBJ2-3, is DTGVSQNPRHKITKRGQNVTFRCDPISEHNRLYWYRQTLGQGPEFLTYFQNEAQLEKSRLLSDRFSAERPKGSFSTLEIQRTEQGDSAMYLCASSPISLSRTDTQYFGPGTRLTVL.

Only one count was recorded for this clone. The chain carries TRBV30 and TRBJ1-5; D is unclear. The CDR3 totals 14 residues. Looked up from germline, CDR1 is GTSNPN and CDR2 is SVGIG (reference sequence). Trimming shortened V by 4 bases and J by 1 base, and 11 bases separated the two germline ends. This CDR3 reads CAWMKGGSNQPQHF. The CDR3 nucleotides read TGTGCCTGGATGAAGGGAGGGAGCAATCAGCCCCAGCATTTT. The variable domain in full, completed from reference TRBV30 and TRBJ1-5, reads SQTIHQWPATLVQPVGSPLSLECTVEGTSNPNLYWYRQAAGRGLQLLFYSVGIGQISSEVPQNLSASRPQDRQFILSSKKLLLSDSGFYLCAWMKGGSNQPQHFGDGTRLSIL.

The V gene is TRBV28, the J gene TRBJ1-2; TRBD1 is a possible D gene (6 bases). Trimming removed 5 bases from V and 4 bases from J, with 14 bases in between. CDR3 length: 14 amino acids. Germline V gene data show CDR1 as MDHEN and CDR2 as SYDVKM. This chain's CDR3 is CASSLLQGSYGYTF. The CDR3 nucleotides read TGTGCCAGCAGTCTTCTACAGGGATCCTATGGCTACACCTTC.

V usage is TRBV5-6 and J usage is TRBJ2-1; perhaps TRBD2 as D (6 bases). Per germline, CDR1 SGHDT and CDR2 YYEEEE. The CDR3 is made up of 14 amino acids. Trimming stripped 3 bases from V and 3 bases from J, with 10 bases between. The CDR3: CASSSGLYYNEQFF. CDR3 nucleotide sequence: TGTGCCAGCAGCTCGGGACTGTACTACAATGAGCAGTTCTTC.

CDR3 sequence reads: CASRRMGQNYGYTF. DNA of the CDR3: TGTGCCAGCAGACGAATGGGACAAAACTATGGCTACACCTTC. V gene TRBV4-2 combines with J gene TRBJ1-2, with D perhaps TRBD1 (6 bases). Germline lookup yields CDR1 LGHNA and CDR2 YNFKEQ. The CDR3 covers 14 residues. V lost 6 bases to trimming and J lost 2 bases, with 13 bases between them.

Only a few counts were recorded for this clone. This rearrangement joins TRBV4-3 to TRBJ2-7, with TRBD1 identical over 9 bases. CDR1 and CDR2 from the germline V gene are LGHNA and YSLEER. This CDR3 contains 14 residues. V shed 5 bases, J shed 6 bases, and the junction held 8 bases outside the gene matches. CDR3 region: CASSNRDRASEQYF. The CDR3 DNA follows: TGCGCCAGCAGCAACCGGGACAGGGCCTCCGAGCAGTACTTC.

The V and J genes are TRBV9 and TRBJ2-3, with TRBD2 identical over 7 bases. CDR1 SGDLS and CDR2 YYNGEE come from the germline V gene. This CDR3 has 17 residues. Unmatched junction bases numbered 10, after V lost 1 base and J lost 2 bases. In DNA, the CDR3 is TGTGCCAGCAGCGTACCTACCGGGGGGTGGGACACAGATACGCAGTATTTT. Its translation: CASSVPTGGWDTDTQYF. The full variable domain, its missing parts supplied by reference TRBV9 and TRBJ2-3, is DSGVTQTPKHLITATGQRVTLRCSPRSGDLSVYWYQQSLDQGLQFLIQYYNGEERAKGNILERFSAQQFPDLHSELNLSSLELGDSALYFCASSVPTGGWDTDTQYFGPGTRLTVL.